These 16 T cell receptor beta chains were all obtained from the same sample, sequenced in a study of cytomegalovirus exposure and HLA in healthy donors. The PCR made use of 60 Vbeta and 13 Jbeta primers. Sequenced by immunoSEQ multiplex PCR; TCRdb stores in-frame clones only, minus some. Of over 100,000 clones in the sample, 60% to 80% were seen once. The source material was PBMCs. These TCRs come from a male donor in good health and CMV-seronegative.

CDR3 nucleotides: TGTGCCAGCAGCTTAGGGCAGGAGGGCACTGAAGCTTTCTTT. It is translated as CASSLGQEGTEAFF. This chain uses TRBV7-9 with TRBJ1-1, with D hard to call. The ends were cut back, 1 base at V and 4 bases at J, with 10 bases in the middle. The CDR3 is 14 amino acids. CDR1 is SEHNR, CDR2 FQNEAQ, per germline (reference sequence).

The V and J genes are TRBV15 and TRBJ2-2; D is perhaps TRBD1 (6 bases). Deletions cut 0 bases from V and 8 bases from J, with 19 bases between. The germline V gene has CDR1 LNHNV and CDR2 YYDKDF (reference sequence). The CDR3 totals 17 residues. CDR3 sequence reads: CATSRDRPRTVAGELFF. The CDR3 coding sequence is TGTGCCACCAGCAGAGATCGTCCCCGGACAGTGGCGGGGGAGCTGTTTTTT.

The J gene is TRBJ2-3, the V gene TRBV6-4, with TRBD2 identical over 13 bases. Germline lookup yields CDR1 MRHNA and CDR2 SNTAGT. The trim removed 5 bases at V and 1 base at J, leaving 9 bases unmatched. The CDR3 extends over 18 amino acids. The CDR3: CASSTGTSGNPRTDTQYF. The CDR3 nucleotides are TGTGCCAGCAGTACAGGGACTAGCGGGAATCCTCGCACAGATACGCAGTATTTT.

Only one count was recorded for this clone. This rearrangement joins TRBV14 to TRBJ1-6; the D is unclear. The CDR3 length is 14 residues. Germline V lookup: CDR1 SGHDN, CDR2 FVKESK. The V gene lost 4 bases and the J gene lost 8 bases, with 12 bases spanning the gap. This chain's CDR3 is CASSRSAAHSPLHF. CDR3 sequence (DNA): TGTGCCAGCAGCCGAAGTGCAGCGCATTCACCCCTCCACTTT.

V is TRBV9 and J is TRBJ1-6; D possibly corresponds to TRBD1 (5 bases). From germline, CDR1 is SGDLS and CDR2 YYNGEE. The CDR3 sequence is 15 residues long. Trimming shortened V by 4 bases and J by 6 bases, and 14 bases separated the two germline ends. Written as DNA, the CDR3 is TGTGCCAGCAGCCCCGACAGCGCCCCTAATTCACCCCTCCACTTT. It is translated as CASSPDSAPNSPLHF. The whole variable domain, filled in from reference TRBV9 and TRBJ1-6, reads DSGVTQTPKHLITATGQRVTLRCSPRSGDLSVYWYQQSLDQGLQFLIQYYNGEERAKGNILERFSAQQFPDLHSELNLSSLELGDSALYFCASSPDSAPNSPLHFGNGTRLTVT.

The CDR3 DNA reads TGTGCCAGCAGCTTTTGGCTAGCTGATAGCAATCAGCCCCAGCATTTT. It specifies CASSFWLADSNQPQHF. The V call is TRBV7-8, the J call TRBJ1-5; D unclear. This CDR3 comprises 16 residues. V dropped 3 bases and J dropped 0 bases, with 12 bases sitting between them. Germline CDR1 is SGHVS and CDR2 is FQNEAQ.

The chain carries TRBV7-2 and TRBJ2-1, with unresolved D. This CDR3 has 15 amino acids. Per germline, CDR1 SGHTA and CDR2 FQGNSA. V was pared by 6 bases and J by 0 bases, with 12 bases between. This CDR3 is CASSWSPSSYNEQFF. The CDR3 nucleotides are TGTGCCAGCAGTTGGAGCCCGAGCTCCTACAATGAGCAGTTCTTC.

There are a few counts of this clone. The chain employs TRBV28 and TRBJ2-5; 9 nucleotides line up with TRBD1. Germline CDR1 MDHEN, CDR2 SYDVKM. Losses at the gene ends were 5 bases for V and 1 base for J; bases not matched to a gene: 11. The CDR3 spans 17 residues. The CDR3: CASSPVPGTGIQETQYF. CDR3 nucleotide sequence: TGTGCCAGCAGTCCTGTTCCGGGGACAGGGATCCAAGAGACCCAGTACTTC.

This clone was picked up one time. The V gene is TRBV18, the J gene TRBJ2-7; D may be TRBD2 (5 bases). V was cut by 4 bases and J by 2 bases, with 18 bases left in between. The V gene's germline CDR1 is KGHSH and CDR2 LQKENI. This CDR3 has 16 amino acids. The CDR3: CASSRGGGAVPYEQYF. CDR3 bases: TGTGCCAGCTCACGTGGAGGAGGCGCCGTTCCCTACGAGCAGTACTTC.

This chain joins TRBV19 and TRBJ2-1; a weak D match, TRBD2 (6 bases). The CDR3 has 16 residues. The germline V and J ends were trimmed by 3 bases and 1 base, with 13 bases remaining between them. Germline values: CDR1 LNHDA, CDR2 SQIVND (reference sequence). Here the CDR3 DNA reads TGTGCCAGTAGTATGGGACCAGGAGGGTCCTACAATGAGCAGTTCTTC. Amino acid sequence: CASSMGPGGSYNEQFF.

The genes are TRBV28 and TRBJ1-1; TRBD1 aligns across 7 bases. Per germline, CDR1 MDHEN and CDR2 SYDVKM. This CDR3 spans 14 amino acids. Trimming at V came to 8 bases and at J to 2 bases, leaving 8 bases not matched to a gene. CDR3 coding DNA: TGTGCCAGCGGAACAGGGGCACTAAACACTGAAGCTTTCTTT. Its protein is CASGTGALNTEAFF.

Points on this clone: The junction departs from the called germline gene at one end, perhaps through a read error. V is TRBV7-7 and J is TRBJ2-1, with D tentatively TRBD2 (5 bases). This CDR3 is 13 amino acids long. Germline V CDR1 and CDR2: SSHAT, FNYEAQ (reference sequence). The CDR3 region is CASSSGINNEQFF. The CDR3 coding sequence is TGTGCTAGCAGCTCCGGGATCAACAATGAGCAGTTCTTC.

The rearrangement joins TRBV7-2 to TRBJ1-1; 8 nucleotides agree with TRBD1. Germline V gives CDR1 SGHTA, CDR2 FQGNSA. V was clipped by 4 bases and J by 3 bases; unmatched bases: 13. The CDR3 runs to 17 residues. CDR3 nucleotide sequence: TGTGCCAGCAGCTCCCCCCCGGACAGGGCATTGGACACTGAAGCTTTCTTT. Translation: CASSSPPDRALDTEAFF.

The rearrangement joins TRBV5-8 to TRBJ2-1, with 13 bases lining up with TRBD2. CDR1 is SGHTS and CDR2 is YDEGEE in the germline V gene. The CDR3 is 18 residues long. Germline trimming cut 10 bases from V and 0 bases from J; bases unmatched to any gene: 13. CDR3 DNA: TGTGCCCTCCCGGGACTAGCGGGGTTTCGTCACTCCTACAATGAGCAGTTCTTC. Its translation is CALPGLAGFRHSYNEQFF.

CDR3 sequence (DNA): TGTGCCAGCAGCTTATCCGCTACCTACGAGCAGTACTTC. This encodes CASSLSATYEQYF. The chain combines TRBV7-2 with TRBJ2-7; D is unresolved. This CDR3 has 13 amino acids. Trimming shortened V by 2 bases and J by 2 bases, and 7 bases separated the two germline ends. CDR1 is SGHTA and CDR2 is FQGNSA in the germline V gene.

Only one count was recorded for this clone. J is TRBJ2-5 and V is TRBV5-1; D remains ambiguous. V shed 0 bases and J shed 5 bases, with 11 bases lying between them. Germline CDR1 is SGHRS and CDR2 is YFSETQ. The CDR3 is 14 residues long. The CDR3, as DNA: TGCGCCAGCAGCTTGGAAGGCGACTTTGAGACCCAGTACTTC. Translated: CASSLEGDFETQYF.